This entry concerns a single TCR beta chain. The target antigen is unknown. In TCRdb, the RT-PCR reads were re-called with MiXCR into one record per CDR3 protein. The sample holds about 480,000 distinct CDR3 sequences, about 25% seen once. J was trimmed by 0 bases and V by 4 bases; bases with no gene match: 5. The CDR3 extends over 15 amino acids. Germline CDR1 MDHEN, CDR2 SYDVKM. These data come from a study of response to subunit inactivated influenza vaccine. Findings and limits, study-wide: The authors suggested that every seasonal influenza vaccination recruits few new T cells.

V is TRBV28 and J is TRBJ2-7; 8 bases are shared with TRBD1. The specimen was CD4+ T cells sorted from PBMCs, collected 5 days after vaccination. The origin of this receptor is a middle-aged man who received an inactivated influenza vaccine. The CDR3 nucleotides are TGTGCCAGCAGTTCCCGGACAGGGAACTCCTACGAGCAGTACTTC. It translates to CASSSRTGNSYEQYF.